The entry below describes one TCR beta chain. The J segment lost 3 bases and the V segment lost 4 bases, leaving 11 bases of the junction unmatched. This CDR3 is 17 amino acids long. Germline V lookup: CDR1 SGHDT, CDR2 YYEEEE. The data are from a study of T cell responses to AZD1222 COVID-19 vaccine. About the research overall: Analysis merged second doses at about 4 or about 12 weeks.

Method: immunoSEQ multiplex PCR; TCRdb's copy keeps in-frame clones and lacks some. The sample contains 100,000 to 150,000 clones, approximately 91% of which appear only once. The specimen was peripheral blood, collected on day 0 of AZD1222 vaccination. This clonotype was obtained from an adult in good health. The rearrangement uses TRBV5-6 and TRBJ2-4; the match to TRBD1 covers 9 bases. The CDR3, as DNA: TGTGCCAGCAGCCGTAGAATAACAGGGGGCGGCAAAAACATTCAGTACTTC. As protein: CASSRRITGGGKNIQYF. The full variable domain, in which reference TRBV5-6 and TRBJ2-4 provide the parts outside the CDR3, is DAGVTQSPTHLIKTRGQQVTLRCSPKSGHDTVSWYQQALGQGPQFIFQYYEEEERQRGNFPDRFSGHQFPNYSSELNVNALLLGDSALYLCASSRRITGGGKNIQYFGAGTRLSVL.